Listed below are T cell receptor beta chains from one sample, sequenced in a study of T-cell reconstitution after alpha-beta-depleted transplantation in children. TCRdb re-derived calls from the PCR reads in MiXCR, one entry per CDR3 protein. The sample yields some 840,000 distinct CDR3 sequences, roughly 15% seen once. The sample in question was PBMCs, mostly from graft donor cells, obtained 360 days after TCRalphabeta/CD19-depleted stem cell transplant. The receptor set was obtained from a male patient between 10 and 17 years old who had a stem cell transplant for acute lymphoblastic leukemia, so the T cells may come from the graft donor. Each CDR3 is given with its conserved first and last residue. The D gene is left open where the match is weak. Size tells how often a clone was seen (once, few, many) or the class of an expanded clone, and some rows leave it out.

D gene	V gene	J gene	clone size	CDR3 DNA	CDR3 protein
TRBD2	TRBV12-3/TRBV12-4	TRBJ2-1	few	TGTGCCAGCAGCCGTGGGACTAGCGGGAACCATGAGCAGTTCTTC	CASSRGTSGNHEQFF
TRBD2	TRBV5-1	TRBJ2-7	many	TGTGCCAGCAGTTTAGGGAGGGGCCCATACGAGCAGTACTTC	CASSLGRGPYEQYF
TRBD2	TRBV20-1	TRBJ2-3	few	TGCAGTGCTAGTTATGGACTAGCGGGAGTCACAGATACGCAGTATTTT	CSASYGLAGVTDTQYF
TRBD1	TRBV12-3/TRBV12-4	TRBJ2-1	once	TGTGCCAGCAGTTTAGCCGGGACAGGGGCCCTCTTC	CASSLAGTGALF
NA	TRBV28	TRBJ1-1	few	TGTGCCAGCAGTTTCCTCATCACAGCAGTGAACACTGAAGCTTTCTTT	CASSFLITAVNTEAFF
TRBD2	TRBV7-6	TRBJ2-2	NA	TGTGCCAGCAGCTTAGCCCGGACTAGCGGCGGGGAGCTGTTTTTT	CASSLARTSGGELFF
NA	TRBV3-1	TRBJ1-1	many	TGTGCCAGCTCACACGGGATGAACACTGAAGCTTTCTTT	CASSHGMNTEAFF
NA	TRBV2	TRBJ2-5	NA	TGTGCCGGGATTAGGCCTTGGCAAGAGACCCAGTACTTC	CAGIRPWQETQYF
NA	TRBV14	TRBJ2-1	few	TGTGCCAGCAGCCAAGTACGGACCCCGGGGAATGAGCAGTTCTTC	CASSQVRTPGNEQFF
NA	TRBV12-3/TRBV12-4	TRBJ2-1	many	TGTGCCAGCAGGGACGGGGGTTACAATGAGCAGTTCTTC	CASRDGGYNEQFF
NA	TRBV7-3	TRBJ1-1	NA	TGTGCCAGCAGCTTAAATGTGAGGAACACTGAAGCTTTCTTT	CASSLNVRNTEAFF
NA	TRBV7-9	TRBJ2-3	NA	TGTGCCAGCAGCGATGTGGGCACAGATACGCAGTATTTT	CASSDVGTDTQYF
NA	TRBV5-1	TRBJ1-4	NA	TGCGCCAGCAGCACCGGGAACAGGGAGGAACTGTTTTTT	CASSTGNREELFF
TRBD1	TRBV12-3/TRBV12-4	TRBJ2-1	many	TGTGCCAGCAGCCGGGGACAGGGGCTATCCAATGAGCAGTTCTTC	CASSRGQGLSNEQFF
NA	TRBV7-3	TRBJ2-4	few	TGTGCCAGCAGCTTAAACGCGGGAGCCAAAAACATTCAGTACTTC	CASSLNAGAKNIQYF
NA	TRBV7-2	TRBJ2-3	few	TGTGCCAGCAGCTTCACTAGTGCAGATACGCAGTATTTT	CASSFTSADTQYF
NA	TRBV12-3/TRBV12-4	TRBJ2-5	NA	TGTGCCATCAGTTTACTACAGGGAGGTGTGGGGGCAAGAGAGACCCAGTACTTC	CAISLLQGGVGARETQYF
TRBD2	TRBV18	TRBJ2-7	few	TGTGCCAGCTCACCACCCGGGTTAGCGGGAGGTCAGTACGAGCAGTACTTC	CASSPPGLAGGQYEQYF
TRBD2	TRBV29-1	TRBJ2-3	few	TGCAGCGTTGAAGATGGGTCTAGCGGAGATACGCAGTATTTT	CSVEDGSSGDTQYF
NA	TRBV6-5	TRBJ1-2	NA	TGTGCCAGCAGTTACGGGACAGGCTACACCTTC	CASSYGTGYTF
TRBD2	TRBV20-1	TRBJ2-1	NA	TGCAGTGCTATCGCCGGGACTAGCGCGTCCTACAATGAGCAGTTCTTC	CSAIAGTSASYNEQFF
NA	TRBV9	TRBJ1-1	many	TGTGCCAGCAGCGTAGCGTCATCGAACACTGAAGCTTTCTTT	CASSVASSNTEAFF
NA	TRBV12-3/TRBV12-4	TRBJ1-4	NA	TGTGCCAGCAGTCGACGGACCCTCGAAAAACTGTTTTTT	CASSRRTLEKLFF
NA	TRBV27	TRBJ2-7	NA	TGTGCCAGCAGCCCGGCGGGGCCTCTCTACGAGCAGTACTTC	CASSPAGPLYEQYF
NA	TRBV4-1	TRBJ1-5	NA	TGCGCCAGCAGCCAGGGGCCACTCGAGCCCCAGCATTTT	CASSQGPLEPQHF
NA	TRBV5-1	TRBJ2-7	many	TGCGCCAGCAGCTTGGGACGAAGCGGCTACGAGCAGTACTTC	CASSLGRSGYEQYF
TRBD2	TRBV4-1	TRBJ2-1	NA	TGCGCCAGCAGCCAGATCGGCGGGACTAGCGGGGGGGCAGGGGAGCAGTTCTTC	CASSQIGGTSGGAGEQFF
TRBD2	TRBV11-2	TRBJ2-7	many	TGTGCCAGCACCAGATATAAGCTAGCGGGTTTTACCTACGAGCAGTACTTC	CASTRYKLAGFTYEQYF
NA	TRBV6-5	TRBJ2-2	NA	TGTGCCAGCAGTTACTCGAAGGGTAGCACCGGGGAGCTGTTTTTT	CASSYSKGSTGELFF
TRBD1	TRBV4-1	TRBJ1-1	many	TGCGCCAGCAGCCAACCAGGGGGAACTATGAACACTGAAGCTTTCTTT	CASSQPGGTMNTEAFF
NA	TRBV7-3	TRBJ2-1	few	TGTGCCAGCAGCTTAAGGAGTGTGAGGTCAGGTGAGCAGTTCTTC	CASSLRSVRSGEQFF
TRBD2	TRBV12-3/TRBV12-4	TRBJ2-3	NA	TGTGCCAGCAGTTTACGGGGGAGGGGCACAGATACGCAGTATTTT	CASSLRGRGTDTQYF
TRBD2	TRBV20-1	TRBJ2-1	NA	TGCAGCCTCAGCGGGATCCCTTCCTACAATGAGCAGTTCTTC	CSLSGIPSYNEQFF
TRBD1	TRBV29-1	TRBJ1-2	NA	TGCAGCGTCCCACCCGGACAGGGGAACTATGGCTACACCTTC	CSVPPGQGNYGYTF
TRBD2	TRBV6-1	TRBJ2-1	NA	TGTGCCAGCAGGGTAGCGGGAGGGCCAGGGGAGCAGTTCTTC	CASRVAGGPGEQFF
TRBD2	TRBV10-3	TRBJ2-1	many	TGTGCCATCAGTGAGGGACTAGCGGGAGGGCCAAAATCCTACAATGAGCAGTTCTTC	CAISEGLAGGPKSYNEQFF
TRBD1	TRBV12-3/TRBV12-4	TRBJ2-4	many	TGTGCCAGCAGTTTGCCAGGGGGTCCCAAAAACATTCAGTACTTC	CASSLPGGPKNIQYF